A selection of T cell receptor beta chains follows, all from one sample in a study of blood T cell repertoires in COVID-19. TCRdb's table, derived via immunoSEQ multiplex PCR, lists solely in-frame clones and lacks some. The sample contains approximately 94,000 clones, roughly 79% of which appear only once. The sequencing sample was made of peripheral blood. Receptors originate from a man in his 70s with active or convalescent COVID-19. Both conserved end residues are part of each CDR3. D genes are given only for firm matches. For some rows the clone size is stated as once, few or many, or as a class when expanded; others skip it.

V gene	clone size	J gene	CDR3 length	D gene	CDR3 DNA	CDR3 protein
TRBV7-6	.	TRBJ1-1	15	TRBD1	TGTGCCAGCAGCTTGGACCTCACAGGGGGCACTGAAGCTTTCTTT	CASSLDLTGGTEAFF
TRBV25-1	few	TRBJ2-1	14	.	TGTGCCAGCAGTGAAGAAGGGGTAATGAATGAGCAGTTCTTC	CASSEEGVMNEQFF
TRBV29-1	once	TRBJ1-2	10	.	TGCAGCGTTGGAGAGCGTGGCTACACCTTC	CSVGERGYTF
TRBV5-1	.	TRBJ2-3	18	TRBD2	TGCGCCAGCAGCTTAAGAGGCGGGACTAAAGGGACGGGGGATACGCAGTATTTT	CASSLRGGTKGTGDTQYF
TRBV7-8	.	TRBJ1-5	17	.	TGTGCCAGCAGCTTAGGTTTCAGGGGATATAGCAATCAGCCCCAGCATTTT	CASSLGFRGYSNQPQHF
TRBV19	few	TRBJ1-5	14	.	TGTGCCAGTAGTATAGGGGCACCACTTCAGCCCCAGCATTTT	CASSIGAPLQPQHF
TRBV4-3	.	TRBJ1-1	18	TRBD1	TGCGCCAGCAGCCAAGATCAATGGACAGGGCAAGGGGACACTGAAGCTTTCTTT	CASSQDQWTGQGDTEAFF
TRBV6-5	.	TRBJ2-5	15	TRBD2	TGTGCCAGCAGTTCCCTTCCTAGCGGTGGAGAGACCCAGTACTTC	CASSSLPSGGETQYF
TRBV6-1	.	TRBJ2-5	15	TRBD1	TGTGCCAGCAGTGAACTACAGGGGACCCAAGAGACCCAGTACTTC	CASSELQGTQETQYF
TRBV6-5	.	TRBJ2-1	15	.	TGTGCCAGCAGCCGGGGGGCAGGGACGTACAATGAGCAGTTCTTC	CASSRGAGTYNEQFF
TRBV30	.	TRBJ1-4	14	.	TGTGCCTGGAGTAGTAAGGGGATAAGGGGAAAACTGTTTTTT	CAWSSKGIRGKLFF
TRBV29-1	once	TRBJ2-1	13	TRBD1	TGCAGCGTGGGACAGGGTAATCGTAATGAGCAGTTCTTC	CSVGQGNRNEQFF
TRBV7-2	few	TRBJ2-7	15	TRBD2	TGTGCCAGCAGCTTAGCCGGGACTAGCGGCTACGAGCAGTACTTC	CASSLAGTSGYEQYF
TRBV7-2	.	TRBJ1-3	14	.	TGTGCCAGCACCGTACAGGGACCTGGAAACACCATATATTTT	CASTVQGPGNTIYF
TRBV5-5	.	TRBJ2-1	15	TRBD2	TGTGCCAGCAGCTTACTAGCGGGAGTTGGCAATGAGCAGTTCTTC	CASSLLAGVGNEQFF